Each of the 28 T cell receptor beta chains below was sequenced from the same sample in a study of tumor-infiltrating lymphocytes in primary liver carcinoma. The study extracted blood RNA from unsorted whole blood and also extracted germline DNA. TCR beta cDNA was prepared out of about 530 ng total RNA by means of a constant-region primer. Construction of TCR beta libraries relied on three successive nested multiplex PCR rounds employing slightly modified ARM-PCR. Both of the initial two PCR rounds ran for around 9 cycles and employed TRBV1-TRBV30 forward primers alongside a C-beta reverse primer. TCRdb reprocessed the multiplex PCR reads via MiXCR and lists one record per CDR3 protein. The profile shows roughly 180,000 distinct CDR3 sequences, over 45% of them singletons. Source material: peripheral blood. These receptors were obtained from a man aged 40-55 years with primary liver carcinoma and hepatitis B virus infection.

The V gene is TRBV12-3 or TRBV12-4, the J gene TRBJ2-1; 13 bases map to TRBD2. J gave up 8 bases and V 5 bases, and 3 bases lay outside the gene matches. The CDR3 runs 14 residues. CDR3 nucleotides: TGTGCCAGCAGTGGGACTAGCGGGGACGATGAGCAGTTCTTC. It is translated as CASSGTSGDDEQFF.

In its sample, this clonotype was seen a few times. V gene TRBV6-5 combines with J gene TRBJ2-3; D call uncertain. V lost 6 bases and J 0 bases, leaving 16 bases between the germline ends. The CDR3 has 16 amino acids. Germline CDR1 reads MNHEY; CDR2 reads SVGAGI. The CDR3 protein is CASSPATYLSTDTQYF. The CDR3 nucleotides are TGTGCCAGCAGCCCCGCGACATACCTAAGCACAGATACGCAGTATTTT.

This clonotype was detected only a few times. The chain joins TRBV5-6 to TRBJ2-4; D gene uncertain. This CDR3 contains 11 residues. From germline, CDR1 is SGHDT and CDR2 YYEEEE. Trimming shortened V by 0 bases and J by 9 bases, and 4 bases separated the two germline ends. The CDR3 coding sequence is TGTGCCAGCAGCTTGGACCGCATTCAGTACTTC. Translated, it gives CASSLDRIQYF. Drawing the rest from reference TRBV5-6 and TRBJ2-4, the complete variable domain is DAGVTQSPTHLIKTRGQQVTLRCSPKSGHDTVSWYQQALGQGPQFIFQYYEEEERQRGNFPDRFSGHQFPNYSSELNVNALLLGDSALYLCASSLDRIQYFGAGTRLSVL.

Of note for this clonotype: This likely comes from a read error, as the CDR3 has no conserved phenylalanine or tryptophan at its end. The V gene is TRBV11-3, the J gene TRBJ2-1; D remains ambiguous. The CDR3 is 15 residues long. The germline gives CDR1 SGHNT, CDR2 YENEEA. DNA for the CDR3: TGTACCAGCAGCCCTATGGGGATAGGCTACAATGAGCAGTTCATC. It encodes CTSSPMGIGYNEQFI.

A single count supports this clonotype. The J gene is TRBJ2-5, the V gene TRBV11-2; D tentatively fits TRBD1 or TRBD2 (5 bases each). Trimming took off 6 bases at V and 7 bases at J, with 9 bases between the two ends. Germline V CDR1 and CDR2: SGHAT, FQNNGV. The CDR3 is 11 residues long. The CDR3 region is CASSSGTTQYF. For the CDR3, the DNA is TGTGCCAGCAGTTCCGGGACGACCCAGTACTTC.

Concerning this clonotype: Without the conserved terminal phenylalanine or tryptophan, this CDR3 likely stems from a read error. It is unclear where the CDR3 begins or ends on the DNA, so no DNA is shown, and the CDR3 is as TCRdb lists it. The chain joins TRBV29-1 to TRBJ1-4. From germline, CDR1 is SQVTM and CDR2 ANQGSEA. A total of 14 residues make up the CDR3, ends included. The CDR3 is CSVEGSATNEKLFI.

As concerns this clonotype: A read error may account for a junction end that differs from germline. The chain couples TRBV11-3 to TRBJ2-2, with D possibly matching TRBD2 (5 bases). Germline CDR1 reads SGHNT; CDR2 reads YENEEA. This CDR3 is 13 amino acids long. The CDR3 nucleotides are TGTGCCTGCAGCGGCCAGCTAGGCCGGGAGCTGTTTTTT. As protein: CACSGQLGRELFF. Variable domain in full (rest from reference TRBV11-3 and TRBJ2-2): EAGVVQSPRYKIIEKKQPVAFWCNPISGHNTLYWYLQNLGQGPELLIRYENEEAVDDSQLPKDRFSAERLKGVDSTLKIQPAELGDSAVYLCACSGQLGRELFFGEGSRLTVL.

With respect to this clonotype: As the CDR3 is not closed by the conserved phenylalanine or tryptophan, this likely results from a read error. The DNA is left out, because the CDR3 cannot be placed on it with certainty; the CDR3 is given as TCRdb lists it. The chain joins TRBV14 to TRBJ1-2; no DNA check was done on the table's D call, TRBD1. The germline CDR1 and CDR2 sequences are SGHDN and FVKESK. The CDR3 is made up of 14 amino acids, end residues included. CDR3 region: CASSQYGTASPLTL.

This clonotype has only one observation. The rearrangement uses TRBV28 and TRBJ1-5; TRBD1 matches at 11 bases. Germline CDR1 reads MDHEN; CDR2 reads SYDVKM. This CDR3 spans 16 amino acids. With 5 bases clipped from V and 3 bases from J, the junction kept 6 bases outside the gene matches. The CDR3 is CASSTPGQGDNQPQHF. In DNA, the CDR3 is TGTGCCAGCAGTACCCCGGGACAGGGGGACAATCAGCCCCAGCATTTT.

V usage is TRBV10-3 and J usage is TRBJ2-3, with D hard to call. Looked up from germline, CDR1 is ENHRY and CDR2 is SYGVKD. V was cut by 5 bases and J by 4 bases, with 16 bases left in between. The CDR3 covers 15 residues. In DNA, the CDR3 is TGTGCCATCAGTACCCAAGGTCGTAGAGCAGATACGCAGTATTTT. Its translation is CAISTQGRRADTQYF.

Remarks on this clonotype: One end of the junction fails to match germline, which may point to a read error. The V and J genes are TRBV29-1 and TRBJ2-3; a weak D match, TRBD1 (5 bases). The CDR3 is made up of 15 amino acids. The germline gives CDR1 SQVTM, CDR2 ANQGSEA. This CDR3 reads CSVDYKGSGRDRQYF. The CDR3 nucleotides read TGCAGCGTGGATTATAAGGGGTCTGGCAGAGATAGGCAGTATTTT.

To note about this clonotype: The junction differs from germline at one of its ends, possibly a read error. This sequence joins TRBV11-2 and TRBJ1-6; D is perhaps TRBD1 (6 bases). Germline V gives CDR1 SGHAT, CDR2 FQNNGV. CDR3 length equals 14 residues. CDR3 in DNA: TGTACCAGCAGCTTAGGGGGAACACGTTCACCCCTCCACTTT. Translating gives CTSSLGGTRSPLHF.

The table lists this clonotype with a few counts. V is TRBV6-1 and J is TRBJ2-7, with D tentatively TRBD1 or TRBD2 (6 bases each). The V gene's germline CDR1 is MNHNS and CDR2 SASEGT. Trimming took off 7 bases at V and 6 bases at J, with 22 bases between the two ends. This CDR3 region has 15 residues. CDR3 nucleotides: TGTGCCAGCACCCCTCGAAGGGGGGCGATACTCGAGCAGTACTTC. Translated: CASTPRRGAILEQYF.

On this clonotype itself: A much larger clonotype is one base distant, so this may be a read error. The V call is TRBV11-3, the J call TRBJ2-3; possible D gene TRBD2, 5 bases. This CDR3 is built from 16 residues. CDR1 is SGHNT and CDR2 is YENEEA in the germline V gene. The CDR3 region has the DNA TGTGCCAGCAGCTTGGGCCGGGATTTTAGCACATATACGCAGTATTTT. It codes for CASSLGRDFSTYTQYF.

The CDR3 DNA follows: TGTGCCAGCAGTTACTCAGGGGTGATCACAGATACGCAGTATTTT. Protein sequence: CASSYSGVITDTQYF. The chain joins TRBV6-5 to TRBJ2-3; D may be TRBD1 (5 bases). The CDR3 has 15 amino acids. V lost 0 bases to trimming and J lost 2 bases, with 9 bases between them. Germline loops: CDR1 MNHEY, CDR2 SVGAGI.

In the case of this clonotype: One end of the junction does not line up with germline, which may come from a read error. The CDR3 here is CVSNQVAGSFHRQFF. For the CDR3, the DNA is TGTGTCAGCAACCAAGTAGCGGGATCCTTTCATAGGCAGTTCTTC. The chain combines TRBV11-2 with TRBJ2-1, with 8 bases that match TRBD2. The germline CDR1 and CDR2 sequences are SGHAT and FQNNGV. The CDR3 has 15 amino acids.

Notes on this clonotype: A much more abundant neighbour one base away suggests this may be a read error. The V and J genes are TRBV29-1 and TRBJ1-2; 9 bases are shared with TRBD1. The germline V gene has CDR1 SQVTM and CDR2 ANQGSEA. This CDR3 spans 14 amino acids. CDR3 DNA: TGCAACGTTGAGCTCCCGGGACAGGGTTTTGGCTACACCTTC. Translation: CNVELPGQGFGYTF. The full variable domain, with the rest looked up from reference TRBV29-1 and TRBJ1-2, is SAVISQKPSRDICQRGTSLTIQCQVDSQVTMMFWYRQQPGQSLTLIATANQGSEATYESGFVIDKFPISRPNLTFSTLTVSNMSPEDSSIYLCNVELPGQGFGYTFGSGTRLTVV.

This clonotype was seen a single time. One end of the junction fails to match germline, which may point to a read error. The CDR3 sequence: CASNVGYGPNYEQYF. The CDR3 nucleotides read TGTGCCAGCAACGTAGGGTACGGACCCAACTACGAGCAGTATTTC. The rearrangement joins TRBV11-2 to TRBJ2-7; D not certain. Germline-derived CDR1 and CDR2 are SGHAT and FQNNGV. This CDR3 comprises 15 residues. Drawing the rest from reference TRBV11-2 and TRBJ2-7, the complete variable domain is EAGVAQSPRYKIIEKRQSVAFWCNPISGHATLYWYQQILGQGPKLLIQFQNNGVVDDSQLPKDRFSAERLKGVDSTLKIQPAKLEDSAVYLCASNVGYGPNYEQYFGPGTRLTVT.

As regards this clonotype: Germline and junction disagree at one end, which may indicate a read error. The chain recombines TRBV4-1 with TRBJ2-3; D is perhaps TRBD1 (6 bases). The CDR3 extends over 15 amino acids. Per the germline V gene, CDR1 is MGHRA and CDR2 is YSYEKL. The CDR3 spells CASSQAGVITNTQCF. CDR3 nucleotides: TGCGCCAGCAGTCAAGCAGGGGTTATCACAAATACGCAGTGTTTT.

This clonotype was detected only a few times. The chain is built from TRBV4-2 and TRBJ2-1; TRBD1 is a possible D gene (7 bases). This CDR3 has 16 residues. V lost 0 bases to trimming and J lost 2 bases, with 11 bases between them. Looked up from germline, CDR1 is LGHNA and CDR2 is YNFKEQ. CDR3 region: CASSQDGGTAYNEQFF. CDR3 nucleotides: TGTGCCAGCAGCCAAGACGGCGGGACAGCCTACAATGAGCAGTTCTTC.

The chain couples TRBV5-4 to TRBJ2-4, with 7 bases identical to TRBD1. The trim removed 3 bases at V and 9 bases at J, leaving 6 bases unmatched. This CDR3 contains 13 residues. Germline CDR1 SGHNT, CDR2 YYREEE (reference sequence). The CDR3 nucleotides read TGTGCCAGCAGCTCCCAGGGGGAAGTCATTCAGTACTTC. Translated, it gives CASSSQGEVIQYF.

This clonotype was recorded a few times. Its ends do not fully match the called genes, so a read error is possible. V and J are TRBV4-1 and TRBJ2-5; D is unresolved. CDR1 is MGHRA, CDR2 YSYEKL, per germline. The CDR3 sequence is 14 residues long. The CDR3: CASSQVGNQETQYF. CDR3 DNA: TGCGCCAGCAGCCAAGTCGGCAACCAAGAGACCCAGTACTTT.

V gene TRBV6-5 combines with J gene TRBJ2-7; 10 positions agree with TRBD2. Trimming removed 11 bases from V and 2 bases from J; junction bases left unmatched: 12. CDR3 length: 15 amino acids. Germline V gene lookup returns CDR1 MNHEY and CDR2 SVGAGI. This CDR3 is CAGKCSGTSAYEQYF. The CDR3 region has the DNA TGTGCCGGCAAATGTTCCGGGACTAGCGCCTACGAGCAGTACTTC.

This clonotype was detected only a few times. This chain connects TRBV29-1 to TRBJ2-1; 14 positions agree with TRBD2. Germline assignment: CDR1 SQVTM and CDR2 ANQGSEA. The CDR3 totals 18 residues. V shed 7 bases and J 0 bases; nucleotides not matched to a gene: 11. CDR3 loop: CSADSRTSGGSSYNEQFF. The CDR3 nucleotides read TGCAGCGCAGACTCTCGGACTAGCGGGGGGAGCTCCTACAATGAGCAGTTCTTC.

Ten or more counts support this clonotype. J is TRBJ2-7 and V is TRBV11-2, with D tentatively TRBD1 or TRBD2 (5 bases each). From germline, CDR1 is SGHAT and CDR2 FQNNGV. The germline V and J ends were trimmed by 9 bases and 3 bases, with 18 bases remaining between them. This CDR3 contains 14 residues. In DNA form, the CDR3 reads TGTGCCAGTACCCCACTGGGGGACCTCTACGAGCAGTACTTC. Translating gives CASTPLGDLYEQYF.

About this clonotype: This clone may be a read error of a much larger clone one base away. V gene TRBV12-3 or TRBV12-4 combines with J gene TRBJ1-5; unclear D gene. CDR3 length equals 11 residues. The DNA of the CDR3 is TGTGTCAGCAGTTTGGGACAGCCCCAGCATTTT. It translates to CVSSLGQPQHF.

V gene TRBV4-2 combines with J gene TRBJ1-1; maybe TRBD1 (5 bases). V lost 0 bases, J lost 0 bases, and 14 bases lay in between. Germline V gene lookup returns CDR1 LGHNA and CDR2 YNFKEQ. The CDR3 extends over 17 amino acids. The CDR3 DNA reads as TGTGCCAGCAGCCAAGATCACGGCAGGGCATTGAACACTGAAGCTTTCTTT. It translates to CASSQDHGRALNTEAFF.

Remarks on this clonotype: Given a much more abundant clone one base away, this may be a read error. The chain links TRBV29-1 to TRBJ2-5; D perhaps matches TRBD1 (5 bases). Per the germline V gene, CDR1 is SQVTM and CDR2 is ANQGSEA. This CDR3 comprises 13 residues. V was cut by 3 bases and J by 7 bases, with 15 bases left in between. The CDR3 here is CSVDPDTGATQYF. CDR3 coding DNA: TGCAGCGTTGACCCGGATACAGGAGCGACCCAGTACTTC.